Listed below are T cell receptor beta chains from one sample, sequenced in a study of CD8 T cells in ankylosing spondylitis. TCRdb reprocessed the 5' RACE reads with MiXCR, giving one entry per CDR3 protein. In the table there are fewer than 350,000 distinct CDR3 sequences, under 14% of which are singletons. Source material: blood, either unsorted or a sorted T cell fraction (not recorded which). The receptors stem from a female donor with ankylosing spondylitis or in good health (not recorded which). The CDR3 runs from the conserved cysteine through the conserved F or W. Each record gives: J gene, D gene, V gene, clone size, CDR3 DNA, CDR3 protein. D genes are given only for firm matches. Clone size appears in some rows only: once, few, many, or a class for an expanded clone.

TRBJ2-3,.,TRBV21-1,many,TGTGCCAGCAGCAACGCGCGACCCCGCACAGATACGCAGTATTTT,CASSNARPRTDTQYF
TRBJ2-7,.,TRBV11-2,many,TGTGCCAGCAGCCGAGGACCCTCCCGGAACTACGAGCAGTACTTC,CASSRGPSRNYEQYF
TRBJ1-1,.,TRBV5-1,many,TGCGCCAGCAGCTCTTCTTCTCCCGACAGGAAGCAGACTGAAGCTTTCTTT,CASSSSSPDRKQTEAFF
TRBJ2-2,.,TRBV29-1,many,TGCAGCGGACTAGGACAGGTGAACACCGGGGAGCTGTTTTTT,CSGLGQVNTGELFF
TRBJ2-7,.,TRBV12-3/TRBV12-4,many,TGTGCCAGCAGTTTTGGGGGGTGGAACTACGAGCAGTACTTC,CASSFGGWNYEQYF
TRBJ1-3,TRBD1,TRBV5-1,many,TGCGCCAGCAGCCAGCGGACAGGGGGAAACACCATATATTTT,CASSQRTGGNTIYF
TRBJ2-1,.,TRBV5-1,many,TGCGCCAGCAGCTTGGCCTTCGGAATGGGAAACAATGAGCAGTTCTTC,CASSLAFGMGNNEQFF
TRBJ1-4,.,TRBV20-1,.,TGCAGTGCTAGAGACCCCGGGGCCGAAAATGAAAAACTGTTTTTT,CSARDPGAENEKLFF
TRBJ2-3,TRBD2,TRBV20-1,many,TGCAGTGCTAGAGGACTAGCGGGGGCTCTAGATACGCAGTATTTT,CSARGLAGALDTQYF
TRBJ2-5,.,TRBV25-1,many,TGTGCCAGCGTCTCAAGGTTCGGGACCCAGTACTTC,CASVSRFGTQYF
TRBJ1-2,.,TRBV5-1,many,TGCGCCAGCAGCTTGGAAGGCCAGGGGTTTCGAAATGGCTACACCTTC,CASSLEGQGFRNGYTF
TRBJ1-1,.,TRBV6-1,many,TGTGCCAGCAGTGAAGCGGGGGGGCCAAACACTGAAGCTTTCTTT,CASSEAGGPNTEAFF
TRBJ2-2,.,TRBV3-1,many,TGTGCCAGCAGCAGCCACCCGTCTGGGGAGCTGTTTTTT,CASSSHPSGELFF
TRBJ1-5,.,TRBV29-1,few,TGCAGCGTTGGAGACGCGGGCCAACCCCAGCATTTT,CSVGDAGQPQHF
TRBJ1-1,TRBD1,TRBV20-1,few,TGCAGTGCTGGACAGGGAGACACTGAAGCTTTCTTT,CSAGQGDTEAFF
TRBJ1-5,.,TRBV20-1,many,TGCAGTGCTAAGGGTATTGGGGTTCAGCCCCAGCATTTT,CSAKGIGVQPQHF
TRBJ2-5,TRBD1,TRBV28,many,TGTGCCAGCAGTCCCAGGGGGATCCCTCCGGAGACCCAGTACTTC,CASSPRGIPPETQYF
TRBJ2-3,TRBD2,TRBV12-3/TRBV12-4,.,TGTGCCAGCATTTTGTGGGGCGGCGGGAGTTCCGATACGCAGTATTTT,CASILWGGGSSDTQYF
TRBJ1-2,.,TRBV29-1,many,TGCAGCGCCAGAAGGGTGGATGGCTATGGCTACACCTTC,CSARRVDGYGYTF
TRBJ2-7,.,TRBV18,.,TGTGCCGCCGGGACTCTGGGCGGCGAGCAGTACTTC,CAAGTLGGEQYF
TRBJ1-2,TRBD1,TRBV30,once,TGTGCCTGTAGACAGGGGAAAGGTGGCTACACCTTC,CACRQGKGGYTF
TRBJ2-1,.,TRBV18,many,TGTGCCAGCTCACCTAGCGCCTACAATGAGCAGTTCTTC,CASSPSAYNEQFF
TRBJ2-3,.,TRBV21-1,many,TGTGCCAGCAGCAAGACTGGGACAGGAGGGGCAGATACGCAGTATTTT,CASSKTGTGGADTQYF
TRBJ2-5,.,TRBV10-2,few,TGCGCCAGCAGTGAGTCGCTTAAAAGCCAAGAGACCCAGTACTTC,CASSESLKSQETQYF
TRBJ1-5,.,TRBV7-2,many,TGTGCCAGCAGCAACAGCGCGGGGGGCAACAATCAGCCCCAGCATTTT,CASSNSAGGNNQPQHF
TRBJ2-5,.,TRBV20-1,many,TGCAGTGCAGAGAAAGGGAATTCGAGGGAGACCCAGTACTTC,CSAEKGNSRETQYF
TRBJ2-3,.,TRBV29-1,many,TGCAGCGTCGGACAATTTCCCCCAGCGAAGGGTGGAGATACGCAGTATTTT,CSVGQFPPAKGGDTQYF
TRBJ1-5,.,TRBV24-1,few,TGTGCCACCAGCACAGGAGGGGTCAGTCAGCCCCAGCATTTT,CATSTGGVSQPQHF
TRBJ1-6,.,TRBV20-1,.,TGCAGTGGGGAAGATGCCTATAATTCACCCCTCCACTTT,CSGEDAYNSPLHF